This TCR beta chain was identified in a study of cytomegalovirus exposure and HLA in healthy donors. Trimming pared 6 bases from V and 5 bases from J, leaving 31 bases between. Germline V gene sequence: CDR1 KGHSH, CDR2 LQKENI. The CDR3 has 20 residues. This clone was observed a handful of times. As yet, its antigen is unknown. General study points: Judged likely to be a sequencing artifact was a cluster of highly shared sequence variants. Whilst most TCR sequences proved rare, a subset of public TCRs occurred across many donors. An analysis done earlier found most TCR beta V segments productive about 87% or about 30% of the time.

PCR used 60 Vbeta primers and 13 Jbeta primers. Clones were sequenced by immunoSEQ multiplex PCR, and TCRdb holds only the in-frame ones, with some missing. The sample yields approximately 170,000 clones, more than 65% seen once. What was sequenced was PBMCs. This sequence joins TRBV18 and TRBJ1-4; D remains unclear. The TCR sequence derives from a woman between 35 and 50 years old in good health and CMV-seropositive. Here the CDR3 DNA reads TGTGCCAGCTCCCCCAGGATTGTGTCGGGGAGAACGCTTCCGAATGAAAAACTGTTTTTT. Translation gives CASSPRIVSGRTLPNEKLFF. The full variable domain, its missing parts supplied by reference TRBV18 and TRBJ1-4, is NAGVMQNPRHLVRRRGQEARLRCSPMKGHSHVYWYRQLPEEGLKFMVYLQKENIIDESGMPKERFSAEFPKEGPSILRIQQVVRGDSAAYFCASSPRIVSGRTLPNEKLFFGSGTQLSVL.